Listed here is a single TCR beta chain. The antigen remains undetermined. The data originate from a study of cytomegalovirus exposure and HLA in healthy donors. General study points: According to the study, 150 to 200 TCR beta chains were cytomegalovirus-associated. Confirmation in vitro established that a few CMV-associated chains were specific for CMV antigens. Usually a TCR sequence was rare, but some public TCRs were found in many donors.

Clones were sequenced by immunoSEQ multiplex PCR, and TCRdb holds only the in-frame ones, with some missing. The sample includes around 150,000 clones, roughly 90% of them seen just once. This CDR3 is 16 amino acids long. V was trimmed by 7 bases and J by 0 bases, leaving 18 bases between them. CDR1 and CDR2 (germline): SGHTA, FQGNSA. The source is a man aged 18 to 29 in good health and CMV-seronegative. The chain is built from TRBV7-2 and TRBJ1-2; D is unclear. Material: PBMCs. The CDR3 DNA is TGTGCCAGCACGCTGTTGGGCAGGAAATCTAACTATGGCTACACCTTC. This gives the protein CASTLLGRKSNYGYTF. Full variable domain (remainder filled in from reference TRBV7-2 and TRBJ1-2): GAGVSQSPSNKVTEKGKDVELRCDPISGHTALYWYRQSLGQGLEFLIYFQGNSAPDKSGLPSDRFSAERTGGSVSTLTIQRTQQEDSAVYLCASTLLGRKSNYGYTFGSGTRLTVV.